The next 23 T cell receptor beta chains were all read from a single sample in a study of blood T cell repertoires in COVID-19. This table comes from immunoSEQ multiplex PCR, and its TCRdb copy is limited to in-frame clones, with some not included. The table has 200,000 to 300,000 clones, 80% to 95% seen once. Sequencing was carried out using peripheral blood. These receptors all stem from a man aged 30 to 45 with COVID-19, enrolled during active disease.

V is TRBV7-9 and J is TRBJ2-5, with no clear D. Looked up from germline, CDR1 is SEHNR and CDR2 is FQNEAQ (reference sequence). The CDR3 has 13 amino acids. The V and J ends lost 0 bases and 4 bases respectively, with 6 bases between them. As DNA, the CDR3 is TGTGCCAGCAGCTTAGCAGGCGGAGAGACCCAGTACTTC. Encoded protein: CASSLAGGETQYF.

This chain connects TRBV4-2 to TRBJ2-7; 7 bases align to TRBD1. The CDR3 spans 15 residues. Germline-derived CDR1 and CDR2 are LGHNA and YNFKEQ. J gave up 5 bases and V 1 base, and 8 bases lay outside the gene matches. The CDR3 DNA reads as TGTGCCAGCAGCCAAGTATCGGGACAGTCCAACGAGCAGTACTTC. This codes for CASSQVSGQSNEQYF.

This clone was counted a single time. This chain uses TRBV19 with TRBJ2-7, with a weak D call TRBD1 (6 bases). Germline CDR1 and CDR2: LNHDA and SQIVND (reference sequence). V shed 3 bases and J shed 1 base, with 13 bases lying between them. The CDR3 consists of 15 residues. CDR3 sequence (DNA): TGTGCCAGTAGTATTCTAGGGGGACGTTCCTACGAGCAGTACTTC. Protein sequence: CASSILGGRSYEQYF.

This clone was counted a single time. The chain uses TRBV10-2 and TRBJ2-7; 10 bases map to TRBD1. CDR1 and CDR2 (germline): WSHSY, SAAADI. The J segment lost 3 bases and the V segment lost 5 bases, leaving 7 bases of the junction unmatched. The CDR3 consists of 15 residues. This CDR3 reads CASSLDRGALYEQYF. CDR3 nucleotides: TGCGCCAGCAGTTTGGACAGGGGGGCCCTCTACGAGCAGTACTTC.

V gene TRBV29-1 combines with J gene TRBJ1-1; unclear D gene. V was pared by 6 bases and J by 1 base, with 9 bases between. This CDR3 has 12 amino acids. CDR1 is SQVTM and CDR2 is ANQGSEA in the germline V gene. CDR3: CSVELSNTEAFF. As DNA, the CDR3 is TGCAGCGTCGAACTATCGAACACTGAAGCTTTCTTT.

The chain recombines TRBV5-4 with TRBJ2-7; D perhaps matches TRBD2 (6 bases). Trimming stripped 2 bases from V and 1 base from J, with 13 bases between. Germline V CDR1 and CDR2: SGHNT, YYREEE (reference sequence). The CDR3 length is 15 residues. CDR3 sequence: CASSFRDSKSYEQYF. In DNA, the CDR3 is TGTGCCAGCAGCTTCAGGGACTCGAAATCCTACGAGCAGTACTTC.

This sequence joins TRBV7-2 and TRBJ1-1; D is undetermined. From germline, CDR1 is SGHTA and CDR2 FQGNSA. Trimming left V 1 base short and J 3 bases short, with 6 bases between. CDR3 length: 13 amino acids. CDR3 amino acids: CASSLVQDTEAFF. CDR3 coding DNA: TGTGCCAGCAGCTTAGTCCAGGACACTGAAGCTTTCTTT.

CDR3 region: CASIPRAGPNYGYTF. CDR3 coding DNA: TGTGCCAGCATCCCCCGGGCAGGGCCTAACTATGGCTACACCTTC. The chain couples TRBV28 to TRBJ1-2; a weak D match, TRBD1 (5 bases). The CDR3 sequence is 15 residues long. V was cut by 7 bases and J by 0 bases, with 15 bases left in between. The germline V gene encodes CDR1 MDHEN and CDR2 SYDVKM.

The chain couples TRBV5-1 to TRBJ1-1, with D tentatively TRBD1 (5 bases). The CDR3 is 15 amino acids. Between the trimmed V and J ends, which lost 5 bases and 1 base, there was a span of 15 bases. The germline CDR1 and CDR2 sequences are SGHRS and YFSETQ. The CDR3 DNA sequence: TGCGCCAGCAGGTTAGGTGGCCAGGGGAACACTGAAGCTTTCTTT. Protein sequence: CASRLGGQGNTEAFF.

The gene calls are TRBV5-1 and TRBJ2-5, with 8 nucleotides matching TRBD1. Germline CDR1 and CDR2: SGHRS and YFSETQ. V gave up 3 bases and J gave up 4 bases; unmatched junction bases: 2. The length of the CDR3 is 13 residues. In DNA form, the CDR3 reads TGCGCCAGCAGCTGGACAGGGATAGAGACCCAGTACTTC. Protein: CASSWTGIETQYF.

The chain links TRBV5-1 to TRBJ1-6, with 11 positions matching TRBD1. After removal of 3 bases from V and 4 bases from J, the junction contained 3 bases not matched to a gene. CDR3 length: 16 residues. Germline CDR1 is SGHRS and CDR2 is YFSETQ. CDR3 nucleotide sequence: TGCGCCAGCAGCTCGGACAGGGGGCGTTATAATTCACCCCTCCACTTT. It yields the protein CASSSDRGRYNSPLHF.

V usage is TRBV18 and J usage is TRBJ1-1; 9 bases match TRBD1. This CDR3 is 15 amino acids long. CDR1 is KGHSH, CDR2 LQKENI, per germline. The junction had 6 bases not matched to a gene; V was cut back by 6 bases and J by 1 base. The CDR3 here is CASSPGQGKNTEAFF. DNA for the CDR3: TGTGCCAGCTCGCCCGGACAGGGGAAGAACACTGAAGCTTTCTTT.

The chain is built from TRBV6-1 and TRBJ1-2, with D uncertain. The CDR3 spans 13 residues. Germline V gene lookup returns CDR1 MNHNS and CDR2 SASEGT. The V gene lost 3 bases and the J gene lost 8 bases, with 13 bases spanning the gap. CDR3 sequence reads: CASSDGLLIGYTF. In DNA, the CDR3 is TGTGCCAGCAGTGACGGTCTCCTAATCGGCTACACCTTC.

V usage is TRBV27 and J usage is TRBJ1-2, with D possibly TRBD1 on 6 matching bases. The CDR3 sequence is 12 residues long. Trimming cost V 7 bases and J 7 bases, with 13 bases left between them. The germline V gene has CDR1 MNHEY and CDR2 SMNVEV (reference sequence). CDR3 loop: CASTWTVSGYTF. Here the CDR3 DNA reads TGTGCCAGCACATGGACAGTGTCTGGCTACACCTTC.

J is TRBJ1-5 and V is TRBV9; 8 nucleotides agree with TRBD1. V trimming: 3 bases; J trimming: 2 bases; junction bases outside the gene matches: 7. This CDR3 spans 16 amino acids. Germline V gene lookup returns CDR1 SGDLS and CDR2 YYNGEE. Written as DNA, the CDR3 is TGTGCCAGCAGCGCCGGACAGGGTGAAGGCAATCAGCCCCAGCATTTT. This translates into CASSAGQGEGNQPQHF.

V is TRBV30 and J is TRBJ1-2, with D unresolved. CDR1 and CDR2 from the germline V gene are GTSNPN and SVGIG (reference sequence). This CDR3 spans 12 amino acids. V lost 2 bases and J lost 9, with 13 bases in between. This chain's CDR3 is CAWSRIPTSYTF. The CDR3 nucleotides read TGTGCCTGGAGTCGAATCCCGACTAGCTACACCTTC.

This rearrangement joins TRBV5-1 to TRBJ1-3; D remains unclear. Looked up from germline, CDR1 is SGHRS and CDR2 is YFSETQ. The CDR3 contains 14 residues. V gave up 4 bases and J gave up 2 bases, with 10 bases separating them. For the CDR3, the DNA is TGCGCCAGCAGCCCGAGCGCGGCTGGAAACACCATATATTTT. Translated: CASSPSAAGNTIYF.

The genes are TRBV14 and TRBJ1-1; 9 nucleotides match TRBD1. The CDR3 has 16 amino acids. With 4 bases clipped from V and 5 bases from J, the junction kept 11 bases outside the gene matches. Per germline, CDR1 SGHDN and CDR2 FVKESK. CDR3 coding DNA: TGTGCCAGCAGCCGATCGGGACAGGGAATTCGGACTGAAGCTTTCTTT. Its translation is CASSRSGQGIRTEAFF.

This clone appeared a single time. J is TRBJ2-7 and V is TRBV30; D is possibly TRBD1 (6 bases). CDR1 is GTSNPN, CDR2 SVGIG, per germline (reference sequence). The length of the CDR3 is 12 residues. Trimming took 4 bases from V and 5 from J, leaving 12 bases between them. CDR3 in amino acids: CAWTNRADEQYF. CDR3 DNA: TGTGCCTGGACGAACAGGGCCGACGAGCAGTACTTC.

The chain is built from TRBV28 and TRBJ2-6, with TRBD1 matching over 7 bases. The CDR3 extends over 16 amino acids. Per germline, CDR1 MDHEN and CDR2 SYDVKM. The V gene end was trimmed by 2 bases and the J gene end by 1 base; junction bases not matched to a gene: 2. The CDR3 protein is CASSLEGASGANVLTF. CDR3 nucleotide sequence: TGTGCCAGCAGTTTAGAGGGGGCATCTGGGGCCAACGTCCTGACTTTC.

The J gene is TRBJ2-7, the V gene TRBV5-1; perhaps TRBD2 as D (6 bases). The CDR3 is made up of 15 amino acids. The germline gives CDR1 SGHRS, CDR2 YFSETQ. V shed 1 base and J shed 2 bases, with 13 bases lying between them. The CDR3 DNA is TGCGCCAGCAGCTTGAAGGGAGGCTTGACCTACGAGCAGTACTTC. Amino acids: CASSLKGGLTYEQYF.

The V and J genes are TRBV30 and TRBJ1-2; a possible D gene is TRBD1 (5 bases). This CDR3 contains 12 residues. Germline CDR1 and CDR2: GTSNPN and SVGIG (reference sequence). Trimming stripped 7 bases from V and 7 bases from J, with 16 bases between. CDR3 DNA sequence: TGTGCCTTAGAATCAGGGAAAACTGGCTACACCTTC. Protein product: CALESGKTGYTF.

The chain carries TRBV5-1 and TRBJ2-7, with D unresolved. Germline CDR1 is SGHRS and CDR2 is YFSETQ. Trimming stripped 1 base from V and 4 bases from J, with 9 bases between. The length of the CDR3 is 13 residues. CDR3 DNA sequence: TGCGCCAGCAGCTTGCAGGTTCTATACGAGCAGTACTTC. Protein sequence: CASSLQVLYEQYF.